One sample yielded the 5 T cell receptor beta chains listed below, sequenced in a study of vaccination effects on CD4 cells after COVID-19. Data came from immunoSEQ multiplex PCR; TCRdb stores just in-frame clones and leaves some out. The sample shows 20,000 to 25,000 clones, roughly 78% of them seen only once. ViraFEST expansion of antigen-specific CD4+ T cells with viral peptide pools preceded sequencing. CD4+ T cells were isolated after 10 days of culture. Vaccinated recipients, who were negative for nucleocapsid antibodies, had no history of SARS-CoV-2 infection. These receptors lack a known antigen. Sequencing used CD4+ T cells from PBMCs cultured with HCoV-NL63 spike peptides, obtained before COVID-19 vaccination. These TCRs come from a human donor who received a COVID-19 vaccine.

This chain uses TRBV5-4 with TRBJ2-4, with a weak D call TRBD1 (5 bases). The V end was cut by 0 bases, the J end by 1 base, with 8 bases between. CDR1 and CDR2 (germline): SGHNT, YYREEE (reference sequence). The CDR3 runs to 15 residues. The CDR3 region has the DNA TGTGCCAGCAGCTTGGAGGGGCGGGCCAAAAACATTCAGTACTTC. It translates to CASSLEGRAKNIQYF.

The chain links TRBV7-9 to TRBJ1-3; TRBD1 agrees at 10 bases. Per the germline V gene, CDR1 is SEHNR and CDR2 is FQNEAQ (reference sequence). Unmatched junction bases numbered 5, after V lost 5 bases and J lost 4 bases. The CDR3 spans 15 residues. CDR3 DNA sequence: TGTGCCAGCAGCCCCGGGACAGGGGTCGGAAACACCATATATTTT. Encoded protein: CASSPGTGVGNTIYF.

The rearrangement links TRBV2 to TRBJ2-3; no clear D. V lost 3 bases, J lost 5 bases, and 9 bases lay in between. CDR1 is SNHLY, CDR2 FYNNEI, per germline. This CDR3 has 13 amino acids. The CDR3 nucleotides read TGTGCCAGCAGTGACCAGTGGGGAGATACGCAGTATTTT. Translating it yields CASSDQWGDTQYF.

By sample share, this clone is medium-sized (0.01 to 0.1%). This rearrangement joins TRBV6-1 to TRBJ1-1; possibly TRBD1 for D (6 bases). Trimming removed 1 base at V and 4 bases at J, with 16 bases between. Germline V gene data show CDR1 as MNHNS and CDR2 as SASEGT. The CDR3 sequence is 16 residues long. DNA for the CDR3: TGTGCCAGCAGTGAAGGGGATTTTACAGGGAGCACTGAAGCTTTCTTT. It specifies CASSEGDFTGSTEAFF.

J is TRBJ2-2 and V is TRBV5-1; TRBD1 matches at 7 bases. The germline gives CDR1 SGHRS, CDR2 YFSETQ. V lost 4 bases, J lost 7 bases, and 10 bases stayed unmatched. This CDR3 contains 15 residues. This CDR3 reads CASSLQDRPDGELFF. The CDR3 region has the DNA TGCGCCAGCAGCCTCCAGGACAGGCCGGACGGGGAGCTGTTTTTT.